This is a list of T cell receptor beta chains from one sample in a study of blood T cell repertoires in COVID-19. The protocol was immunoSEQ multiplex PCR, while the TCRdb copy is restricted to in-frame clones and leaves out a portion. This sample has 100,000 to 110,000 clones, with almost 80% found just once. The sample taken for sequencing was peripheral blood. These receptors were collected from a man between 65 and 79 years old with active or convalescent COVID-19. Each CDR3 is given with its conserved first and last residue. D genes are given only for firm matches. Rows give clone size only sometimes, using once, few, many, or a class for an expanded clone.

NA	NA	TRBV5-1	TRBJ2-7	TGCGCCAGCGGTACATACTCACCATCCTCTAGCCACCACTCCTACGAGCAGTACTTC	CASGTYSPSSSHHSYEQYF
NA	NA	TRBV19	TRBJ1-2	TGTGCCAGTAGTCCTAAGGACACGGGACACATCTATGGCTACACCTTC	CASSPKDTGHIYGYTF
NA	NA	TRBV11-2	TRBJ1-1	TGTGCCACCCGGGTCCGGGGGGTAACTGAAGCTTTCTTT	CATRVRGVTEAFF
NA	NA	TRBV30	TRBJ2-5	TGTGCCTGGGTGTCAGGTTCACAAGAGACCCAGTACTTC	CAWVSGSQETQYF
NA	NA	TRBV6-6	TRBJ2-4	TGTGCCAGCAGTTACCCCGTAGGACAGAAAAACATTCAGTACTTC	CASSYPVGQKNIQYF
TRBD1	few	TRBV29-1	TRBJ2-2	TGCAGCGCCGGAGGGACAGGGTTCACCGGGGAGCTGTTTTTT	CSAGGTGFTGELFF
TRBD1	NA	TRBV11-1	TRBJ2-1	TGTGCCAGCAGCCCAGGGGGCAGACGGGACAATGAGCAGTTCTTC	CASSPGGRRDNEQFF
TRBD1	NA	TRBV25-1	TRBJ1-1	TGTGCCAGCAGTGAATCGGGGACAGGGGACACTGAAGCTTTCTTT	CASSESGTGDTEAFF
NA	NA	TRBV9	TRBJ1-2	TGTGCCAGCAGCCGAGAGGAGGGAGCTAACTATGGCTACACCTTC	CASSREEGANYGYTF
NA	NA	TRBV3-1/TRBV3-2	TRBJ1-3	TGTGCCAGCAGCCAATCCGACAGGCGCTTTTACTCTGGAAACACTATATATTTT	CASSQSDRRFYSGNTIYF
TRBD1	once	TRBV4-3	TRBJ1-4	TGCGCCAGCAGCCAGGGACAGGGCTCTAATGAAAAACTGTTTTTT	CASSQGQGSNEKLFF
NA	NA	TRBV20-1	TRBJ1-1	TGCAGTGCCGCGACAGGACGGGAAGCTTTCTTT	CSAATGREAFF
TRBD1	NA	TRBV18	TRBJ1-1	TGTGCCAGCTCACCCCCGGGACAGGGGCTTGGGAACACTGAAGCTTTCTTT	CASSPPGQGLGNTEAFF
NA	NA	TRBV6-1	TRBJ1-1	TGTGCCAGCAGTGATGGAGGGTCGAACACTGAAGCTTTCTTT	CASSDGGSNTEAFF
NA	once	TRBV6-5	TRBJ1-1	TGTGCCAGCACTTTGAACACTGAAGCTTTCTTT	CASTLNTEAFF
NA	NA	TRBV5-6	TRBJ1-5	TGTGCCAGCAGCTTGGGGCAGAATCAGCCCCAGCATTTT	CASSLGQNQPQHF
TRBD1	few	TRBV5-4	TRBJ2-7	TGTGCCAGCAGCTTACCGGGGACAGGCTACGAGCAGTACTTC	CASSLPGTGYEQYF
NA	NA	TRBV7-9	TRBJ1-3	TGTGCCAGCAGCTTAGGCCTGGACAACACTATATATTTT	CASSLGLDNTIYF
NA	NA	TRBV5-5	TRBJ1-5	TGTGCCAGCAGCCTACAGGGTAGTCAGCCCCAGCATTTT	CASSLQGSQPQHF
NA	NA	TRBV19	TRBJ1-4	TGTGCCAGTAGTGCCGGTGTAGGGGCGCGTAATGAAAAACTGTTTTTT	CASSAGVGARNEKLFF
NA	NA	TRBV11-2	TRBJ2-2	TGTGCCAGCAGCCTTCCTACAGGGTGGACCGGGGAGCTGTTTTTT	CASSLPTGWTGELFF
NA	NA	TRBV6-2/TRBV6-3	TRBJ2-2	TGTGCCAGCAGTTATATGGCACCATCGGGAGCTTCCGGGGAGCTGTTTTTT	CASSYMAPSGASGELFF
TRBD1	few	TRBV7-2	TRBJ1-1	TGTGCCAGCAGCCAAGGGGGCCGGGTGACTGAAGCTTTCTTT	CASSQGGRVTEAFF
NA	NA	TRBV4-1	TRBJ2-7	TGCGCCAGCAGCCAGATAACAGGGCTGCCTTCCTACGAGCAGTACTTC	CASSQITGLPSYEQYF
NA	NA	TRBV10-2	TRBJ1-1	TGCGCCAGCAGTGGGCAACAGAACACTGAAGCTTTCTTT	CASSGQQNTEAFF
TRBD1	NA	TRBV4-1	TRBJ1-2	TGCGCCAGCAGCCCCGCCCGGACAGGCTATGGCTACACCTTC	CASSPARTGYGYTF
TRBD1	NA	TRBV15	TRBJ1-2	TGTGCCACCAGCGAGGACAGGGCCTTCTACTATGGCTACACCTTC	CATSEDRAFYYGYTF
TRBD1	NA	TRBV4-2	TRBJ2-1	TGTGCCAGCAGCCAAGATGGGACAGGGGAGTACAATGAGCAGTTCTTC	CASSQDGTGEYNEQFF
NA	few	TRBV5-1	TRBJ2-4	TGCGCCAGCAGCTTAGACTCGGGCAAAAACATTCAGTACTTC	CASSLDSGKNIQYF
TRBD2	few	TRBV19	TRBJ2-1	TGTGCCAGTAGTTTAGCGGGGGGGGCTAATGAGCAGTTCTTC	CASSLAGGANEQFF
NA	NA	TRBV9	TRBJ1-4	TGTGCCAGCAGCGTAGCAGCTTCCAAGAGGGAAAAACTGTTTTTT	CASSVAASKREKLFF
TRBD1	NA	TRBV30	TRBJ2-5	TGTGCCTGGAGTGTACCCCCCGGGACAGGGGGGGAGACCCAGTACTTC	CAWSVPPGTGGETQYF
TRBD2	NA	TRBV24-1	TRBJ2-1	TGTGCCACCAGGGCGGGGGGTTTGGGTACGAATGAGCAGTTCTTC	CATRAGGLGTNEQFF
NA	NA	TRBV24-1	TRBJ2-1	TGTGCCACCAGTGATTTGCAGAGGGTGGATGAGCAGTTCTTC	CATSDLQRVDEQFF
TRBD1	NA	TRBV5-1	TRBJ2-2	TGCGCCAGCAGCGGCGCAGGGGGCCTCACCGGGGAGCTGTTTTTT	CASSGAGGLTGELFF
TRBD1	once	TRBV5-1	TRBJ1-2	TGCGCCAGCAGCTCGGACAGGGTCGGTGGCTACACCTTC	CASSSDRVGGYTF
NA	NA	TRBV4-3	TRBJ2-3	TGCGCCAGCAGCCAAGAGTGGGCCAGCGGCCTTTTCACAGATACGCAGTATTTT	CASSQEWASGLFTDTQYF
TRBD2	NA	TRBV7-6	TRBJ2-3	TGTGCCAGCAGGACTAGCGGGAGTAAGACAGATACGCAGTATTTT	CASRTSGSKTDTQYF
NA	NA	TRBV9	TRBJ1-3	TGTGCCAGCAGCATACGAACAATGCCCGGAAACACCATATATTTT	CASSIRTMPGNTIYF
TRBD1	once	TRBV15	TRBJ1-2	TGTGCCACCAGCCCCGGGGGACAGGCGGTGTGGGGGTACTATGGCTACACCTTC	CATSPGGQAVWGYYGYTF
NA	NA	TRBV5-1	TRBJ1-4	TGCGCCAGCAGCTTTCAGGGGTTCGCTGAAAAACTGTTTTTT	CASSFQGFAEKLFF
TRBD2	many	TRBV27	TRBJ2-1	TGTGCCAGCAGTGAAGCGGGGGGACACAATGAGCAGTTCTTC	CASSEAGGHNEQFF
NA	NA	TRBV5-3	TRBJ1-2	TGTGCCAGAAGCTTTTTTAGGTACAGGGTACCGAATTGTCTGAATGGCTACACCTTC	CARSFFRYRVPNCLNGYTF
NA	NA	TRBV18	TRBJ2-5	TGTGCCAGCTCAAGCACAGCCCAAGAGACCCAGTACTTC	CASSSTAQETQYF
NA	NA	TRBV4-3	TRBJ2-7	TGCGCCAGCAGCCAAGGCCGGCTACCTCGACAGTCCTACGAGCAGTACTTC	CASSQGRLPRQSYEQYF
NA	NA	TRBV30	TRBJ2-2	TGTGCCTGGAATAAGGGGGAATGGGCGGCCGGGGAGCTGTTTTTT	CAWNKGEWAAGELFF
NA	NA	TRBV5-6	TRBJ1-1	TGTGCCAGCAGCTTGTGGGCAGGGCTGAACACTGAAGCTTTCTTT	CASSLWAGLNTEAFF
NA	few	TRBV5-1	TRBJ1-1	TGCGCCAGCAGCACCAGGGCAGAGAACACTGAAGCTTTCTTT	CASSTRAENTEAFF
TRBD2	few	TRBV7-9	TRBJ2-7	TGTGCCAGCGCAACTAGCGGGGAAACCTACGAGCAGTACTTC	CASATSGETYEQYF
NA	few	TRBV18	TRBJ2-2	TGTGCCAGCTCACCACGGCCAGGGGAGCTGTTTTTT	CASSPRPGELFF
TRBD1	NA	TRBV10-3	TRBJ1-4	TGTGCCATCAGCGGAGGACAGGGTAATGAAAAACTGTTTTTT	CAISGGQGNEKLFF
NA	once	TRBV5-8	TRBJ1-5	TGTGCCAGCAGCCGAGGTAGCAATCAGCCCCAGCATTTT	CASSRGSNQPQHF
NA	NA	TRBV11-1	TRBJ2-1	TGTGCCAGCAGCTTAGGGGACTTCCTCCAGTTCTTC	CASSLGDFLQFF
TRBD2	NA	TRBV15	TRBJ2-7	TGTGCCACCAGCAGAGGGGGGAGGGACGAGCAGTACTTC	CATSRGGRDEQYF
TRBD2	NA	TRBV18	TRBJ2-1	TGTGCCAGCTCACCGACTGGCGGGGGTTTCGCCTACAATGAGCAGTTCTTC	CASSPTGGGFAYNEQFF